This T cell receptor beta chain came from a study of chemoradiotherapy in HPV16-positive cancers. Libraries were prepared by immunoSEQ multiplex PCR; TCRdb keeps only in-frame clonotypes and omits some of them. The repertoire holds around 9,800 clones, with 70% to 85% as singletons. This CDR3 comprises 17 residues. CDR1 and CDR2 from the germline V gene are SGHDN and FVKESK. The ends were cut back, 0 bases at V and 4 bases at J, with 18 bases in the middle. The V and J genes are TRBV14 and TRBJ1-2; D remains ambiguous. This clonotype was sampled from a human donor with HPV-associated anogenital cancer. Sampling was performed from a patient who underwent chemoradiotherapy. The DNA of the CDR3 is TGTGCCAGCAGCCAAGATGGAGGGTTCGGGCAGACCTATGGCTACACCTTC. Residues: CASSQDGGFGQTYGYTF.